The clone carrying this T cell receptor beta chain was seen a handful of times. Its antigen is not known. The entry originates in a study of molecular identifiers for immune sequencing clone quantification. Sorting captured naive CD8 T cells as CD8+CD4-CCR7+CD45RA+. Regarding the study as a whole: Clones carrying above 20 RNA copies accounted for over 98% of effector molecules, under 1% in naive cells. Jurkat TCR RNA spiked in from one cell (amid 950,000 to 1,000,000 naive cells) was reportedly detectable.

Germline CDR1 LNHDA, CDR2 SQIVND (reference sequence). There are 14 residues in the CDR3. Trimming removed 4 bases from V and 6 bases from J, with 16 bases in between. TCRdb processed the PCR reads anew with MiXCR; each CDR3 protein has one entry. Among more than 95,000 distinct CDR3 sequences listed, 20% to 25% were seen once. The specimen was naive CD8+ T cells from blood, with Jurkat cell RNA spiked in. This sample's subset: FACS-sorted CD8+CD4-CCR7+CD45RA+ naive T cells. The receptor comes from a human donor in good health. Some libraries in this study had Jurkat cell RNA spiked in. The gene calls are TRBV19 and TRBJ2-7, with D unresolved. The CDR3 loop is CASSNWPGLGEQYF. CDR3 sequence (DNA): TGTGCCAGTAGTAATTGGCCGGGCTTGGGCGAGCAGTACTTC.